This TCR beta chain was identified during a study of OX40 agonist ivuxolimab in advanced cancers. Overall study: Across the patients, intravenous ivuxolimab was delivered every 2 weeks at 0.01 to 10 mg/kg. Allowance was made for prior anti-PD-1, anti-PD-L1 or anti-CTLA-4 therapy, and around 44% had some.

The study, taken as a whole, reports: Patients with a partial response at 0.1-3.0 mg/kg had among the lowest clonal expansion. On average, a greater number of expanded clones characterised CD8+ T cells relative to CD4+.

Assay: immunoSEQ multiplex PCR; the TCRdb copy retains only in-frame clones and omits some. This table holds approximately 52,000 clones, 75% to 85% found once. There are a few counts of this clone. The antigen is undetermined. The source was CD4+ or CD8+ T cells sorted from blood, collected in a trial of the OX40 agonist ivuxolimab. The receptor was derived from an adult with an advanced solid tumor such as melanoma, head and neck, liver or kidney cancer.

CDR3 sequence reads: CASSNGQGANPGELFF. DNA of the CDR3: TGTGCCAGTAGTAACGGACAGGGGGCGAATCCCGGGGAGCTGTTTTTT. The rearrangement joins TRBV19 to TRBJ2-2, with 11 bases matching TRBD1. Germline CDR1 LNHDA, CDR2 SQIVND (reference sequence). This CDR3 has 16 residues. Trimming cost V 4 bases and J 6 bases; bases outside gene matches: 7.